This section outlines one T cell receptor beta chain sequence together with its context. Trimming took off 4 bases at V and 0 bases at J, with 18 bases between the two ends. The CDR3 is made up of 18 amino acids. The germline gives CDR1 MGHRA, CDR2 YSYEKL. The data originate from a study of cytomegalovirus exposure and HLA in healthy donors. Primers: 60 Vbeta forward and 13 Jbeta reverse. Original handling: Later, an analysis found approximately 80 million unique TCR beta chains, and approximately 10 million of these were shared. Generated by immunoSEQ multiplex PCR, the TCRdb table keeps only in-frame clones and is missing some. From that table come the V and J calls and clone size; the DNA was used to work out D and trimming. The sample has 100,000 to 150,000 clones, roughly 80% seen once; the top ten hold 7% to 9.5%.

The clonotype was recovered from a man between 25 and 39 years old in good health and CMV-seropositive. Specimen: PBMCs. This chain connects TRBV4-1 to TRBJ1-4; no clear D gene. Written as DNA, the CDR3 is TGCGCCAGCAGCCTCCTCTCCTGGTCCGGGGCAACTAATGAAAAACTGTTTTTT. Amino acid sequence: CASSLLSWSGATNEKLFF.